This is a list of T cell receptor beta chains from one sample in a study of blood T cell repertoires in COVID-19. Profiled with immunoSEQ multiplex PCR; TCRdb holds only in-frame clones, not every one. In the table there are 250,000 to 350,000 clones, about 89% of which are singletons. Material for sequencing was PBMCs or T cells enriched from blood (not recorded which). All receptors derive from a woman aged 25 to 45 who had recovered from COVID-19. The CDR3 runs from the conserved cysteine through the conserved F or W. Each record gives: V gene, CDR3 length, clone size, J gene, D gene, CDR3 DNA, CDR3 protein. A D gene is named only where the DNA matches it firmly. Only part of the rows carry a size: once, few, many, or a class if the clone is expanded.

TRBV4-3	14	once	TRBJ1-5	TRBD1	TGCGCCAGCAGCCCTGACAGGGCGTATCAGCCCCAGCATTTT	CASSPDRAYQPQHF
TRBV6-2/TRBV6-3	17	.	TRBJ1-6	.	TGTGCCAGCAGTAACGACAGGTTAAGCTCCTATAATTCACCCCTCCACTTT	CASSNDRLSSYNSPLHF
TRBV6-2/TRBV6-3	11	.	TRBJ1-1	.	TGTGCCAGCAGTGATTACAATGAAGCTTTCTTT	CASSDYNEAFF
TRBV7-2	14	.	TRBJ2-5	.	TGTGCCAGCAGCTTAGGAAGGGGCCAAGAGACCCAGTACTTC	CASSLGRGQETQYF
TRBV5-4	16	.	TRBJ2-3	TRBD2	TGTGCCAGCAGCGACTGGGGGCGGGGGGCCCCAGATACGCAGTATTTT	CASSDWGRGAPDTQYF
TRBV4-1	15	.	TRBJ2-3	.	TGCGCCAGCAGCCAACGAGAGGCAGGGGCAGATACGCAGTATTTT	CASSQREAGADTQYF
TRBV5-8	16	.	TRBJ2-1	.	TGTGCCAGCAGCTTGGGTCAGGTACTCTCCTACAATGAGCAGTTCTTC	CASSLGQVLSYNEQFF
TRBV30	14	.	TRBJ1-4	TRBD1	TGTGCCTGGAGTGTAACAGGGGGTAATGAAAAACTGTTTTTT	CAWSVTGGNEKLFF
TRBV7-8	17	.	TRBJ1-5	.	TGTGCCAGCAGCTTTAGTTGGAGCGGGGGGCTCAGTCAGCCCCAGCATTTT	CASSFSWSGGLSQPQHF
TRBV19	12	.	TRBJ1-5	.	TGTGCCAGTACAGGGGAGGGTCAGCCCCAGCATTTT	CASTGEGQPQHF
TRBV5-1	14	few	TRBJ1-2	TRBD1	TGCGCCAGCAGCCAGGGACAGGGGGCGCGTGGCTACACCTTC	CASSQGQGARGYTF
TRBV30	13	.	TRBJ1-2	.	TGTGCCTGGGTAATTGCAGGGTCCGGCAGCTACACCTTC	CAWVIAGSGSYTF
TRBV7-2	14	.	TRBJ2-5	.	TGTGCCAGCAGCTTACCCAGCGGGGCGGGGGCTCAGTACTTC	CASSLPSGAGAQYF
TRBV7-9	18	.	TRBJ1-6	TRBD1	TGTGCCAGCAGCTACCGGACAGGGGCTGGTTCCTATAATTCACCCCTCCACTTT	CASSYRTGAGSYNSPLHF
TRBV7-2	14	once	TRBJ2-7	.	TGTGCCAGCAGCTTAGCCCCACTTGCTTACGAGCAGTACTTC	CASSLAPLAYEQYF
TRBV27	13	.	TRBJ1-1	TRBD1	TGTGCCAGCAGTTTATGGGACAGGGGGTCTGCTTTCTTT	CASSLWDRGSAFF
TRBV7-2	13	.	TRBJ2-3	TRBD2	TGTGCCAGCAGCTTGGCCTCCGGGACTAGCGTGTATTTT	CASSLASGTSVYF
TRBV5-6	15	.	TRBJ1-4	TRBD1	TGTGCCAGCAGCTGGGGTGGACAGGGAAATGAAAAACTGTTTTTT	CASSWGGQGNEKLFF
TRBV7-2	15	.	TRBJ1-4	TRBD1	TGTGCCAGCAGCAAAGGGGGACAGCCTAATGAAAAACTGTTTTTT	CASSKGGQPNEKLFF
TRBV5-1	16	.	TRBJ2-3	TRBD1	TGCGCCAGCAGCCCGGGACAGGGGGTGCGAGGAGATACGCAGTATTTT	CASSPGQGVRGDTQYF
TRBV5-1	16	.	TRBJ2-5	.	TGCGCCAGCAGCTCGAGCAACAGGGTGGGGGAAGAGACCCAGTACTTC	CASSSSNRVGEETQYF
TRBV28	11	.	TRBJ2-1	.	TGTGCCAGCCGCGGAGGCGATGAGCAGTTCTTC	CASRGGDEQFF
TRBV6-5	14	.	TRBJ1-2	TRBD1	TGTGCCAGCACCCCCACAGGGGATAGAGAGGGCTACACCTTC	CASTPTGDREGYTF
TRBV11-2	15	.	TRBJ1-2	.	TGTGCCAGCAGCTTACTCTCAGGTGATAACTATGGCTACACCTTC	CASSLLSGDNYGYTF
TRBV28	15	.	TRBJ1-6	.	TGTGCCAGCAGCCCCCGCCAGGCCGTGGATTCACCCCTCCACTTT	CASSPRQAVDSPLHF
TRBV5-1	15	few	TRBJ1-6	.	TGCGCCAGCAGCTTGGACAGGGCCTATAATTCACCCCTCCACTTT	CASSLDRAYNSPLHF
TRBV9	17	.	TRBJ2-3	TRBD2	TGTGCCAGCAGCCTAGAAGCGGGACTAGACCTCACAGATACGCAGTATTTT	CASSLEAGLDLTDTQYF
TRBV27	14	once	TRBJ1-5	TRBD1	TGTGCCAGCAGTCCGTGGACAGGAGATCAGCCCCAGCATTTT	CASSPWTGDQPQHF